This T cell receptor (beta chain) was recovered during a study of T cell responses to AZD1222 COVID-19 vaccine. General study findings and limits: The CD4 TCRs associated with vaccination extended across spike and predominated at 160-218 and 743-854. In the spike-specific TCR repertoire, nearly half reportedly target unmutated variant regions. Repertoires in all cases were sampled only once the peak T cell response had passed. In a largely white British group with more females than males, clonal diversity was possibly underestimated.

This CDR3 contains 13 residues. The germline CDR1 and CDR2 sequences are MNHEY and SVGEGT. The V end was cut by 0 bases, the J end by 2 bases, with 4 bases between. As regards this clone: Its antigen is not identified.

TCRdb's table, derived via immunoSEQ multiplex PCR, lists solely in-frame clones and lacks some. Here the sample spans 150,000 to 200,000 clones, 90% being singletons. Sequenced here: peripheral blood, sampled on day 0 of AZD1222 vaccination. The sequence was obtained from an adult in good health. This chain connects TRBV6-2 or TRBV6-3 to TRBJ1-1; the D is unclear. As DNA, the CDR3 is TGTGCCAGCAGTTACTCGAGCAACACTGAAGCTTTCTTT. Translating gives CASSYSSNTEAFF.